This TCR beta chain is from a study of T cell responses to AZD1222 COVID-19 vaccine. Turning to this clone: What it binds is not known.

Sequencing was performed with immunoSEQ multiplex PCR; in TCRdb, only in-frame clones are kept and a portion is missing. The repertoire holds about 75,000 clones, with approximately 88% as singletons. Study results and limitations: Only a handful of AZD1222 recipients, several in all, had baseline seropositivity. Reports indicate that nearly half of spike-specific TCRs are directed at unmutated variant regions. Spike-specific TCR breadth and depth went up after people got two AZD1222 doses. Mostly white British, mostly female donors; authors suggested clonal diversity may be underestimated.

This CDR3 has 20 amino acids. V lost 3 bases to trimming and J lost 0 bases; unmatched junction nucleotides: 19. Germline values: CDR1 MNHEY, CDR2 SVGEGT. The sequencing used peripheral blood, collected 28 days after the second dose of the MenACWY control vaccine. V gene TRBV6-2 or TRBV6-3 combines with J gene TRBJ2-7; 8 nucleotides agree with TRBD1. The TCR sequence derives from an adult who received the MenACWY meningococcal vaccine as a control. The CDR3 sequence is CASSYIPVPGRQGASYEQYF. In nucleotides, the CDR3 is TGTGCCAGCAGTTATATACCAGTGCCGGGGCGGCAGGGGGCCTCCTACGAGCAGTACTTC.